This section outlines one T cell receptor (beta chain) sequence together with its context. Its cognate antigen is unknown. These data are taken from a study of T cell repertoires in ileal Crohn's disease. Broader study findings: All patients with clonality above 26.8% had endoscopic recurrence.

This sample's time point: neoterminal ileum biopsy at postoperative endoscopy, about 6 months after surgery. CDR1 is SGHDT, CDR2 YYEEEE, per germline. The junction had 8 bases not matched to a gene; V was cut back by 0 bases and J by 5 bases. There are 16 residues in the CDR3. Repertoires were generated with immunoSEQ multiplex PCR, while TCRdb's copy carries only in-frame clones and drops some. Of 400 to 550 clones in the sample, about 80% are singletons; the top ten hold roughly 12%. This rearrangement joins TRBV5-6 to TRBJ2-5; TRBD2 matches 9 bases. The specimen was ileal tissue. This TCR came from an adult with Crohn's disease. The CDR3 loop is CASSLAVLAGSETQYF. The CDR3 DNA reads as TGTGCCAGCAGCTTGGCGGTTCTAGCGGGGAGTGAGACCCAGTACTTC.